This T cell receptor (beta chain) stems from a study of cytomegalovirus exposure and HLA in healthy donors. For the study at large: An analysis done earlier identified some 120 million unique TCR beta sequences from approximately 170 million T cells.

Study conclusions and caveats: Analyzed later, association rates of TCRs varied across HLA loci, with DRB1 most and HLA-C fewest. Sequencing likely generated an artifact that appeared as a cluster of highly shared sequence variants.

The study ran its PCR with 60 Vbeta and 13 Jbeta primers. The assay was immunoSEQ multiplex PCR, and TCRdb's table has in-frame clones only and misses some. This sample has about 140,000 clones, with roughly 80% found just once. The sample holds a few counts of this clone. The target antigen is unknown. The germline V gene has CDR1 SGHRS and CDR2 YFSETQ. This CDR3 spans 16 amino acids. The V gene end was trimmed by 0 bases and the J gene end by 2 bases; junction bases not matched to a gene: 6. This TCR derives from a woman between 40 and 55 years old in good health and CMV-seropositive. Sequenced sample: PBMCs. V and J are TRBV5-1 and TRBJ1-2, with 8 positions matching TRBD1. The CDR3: CASSLGRTGLNYGYTF. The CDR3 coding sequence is TGCGCCAGCAGCTTGGGGCGGACAGGGCTCAACTATGGCTACACCTTC.